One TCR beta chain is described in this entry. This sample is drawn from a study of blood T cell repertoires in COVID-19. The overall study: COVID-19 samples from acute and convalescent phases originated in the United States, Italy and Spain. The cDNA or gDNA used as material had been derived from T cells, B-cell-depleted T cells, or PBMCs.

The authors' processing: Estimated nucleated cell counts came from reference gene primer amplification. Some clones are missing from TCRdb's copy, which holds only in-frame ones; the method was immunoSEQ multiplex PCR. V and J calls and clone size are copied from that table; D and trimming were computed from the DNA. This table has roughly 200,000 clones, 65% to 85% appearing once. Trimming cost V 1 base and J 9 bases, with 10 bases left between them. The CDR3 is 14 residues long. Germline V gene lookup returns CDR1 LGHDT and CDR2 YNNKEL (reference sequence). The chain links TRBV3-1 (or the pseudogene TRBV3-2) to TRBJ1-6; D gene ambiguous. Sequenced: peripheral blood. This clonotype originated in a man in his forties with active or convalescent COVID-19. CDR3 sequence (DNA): TGTGCCAGCAGCCAAGTTGAGGGCAGTTCACCCCTCCACTTT. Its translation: CASSQVEGSSPLHF.